This T cell receptor (beta chain) was sequenced in a study of T cell responses to AZD1222 COVID-19 vaccine. Repertoires were generated with immunoSEQ multiplex PCR, while TCRdb's copy carries only in-frame clones and drops some. Among approximately 100,000 clones listed, roughly 90% were seen once. This clone was seen a single time. As yet, its antigen is unknown. V lost 5 bases, J lost 4 bases, and 14 bases lay in between. Germline V gene data show CDR1 as SGHTA and CDR2 as FQGNSA. The CDR3 consists of 14 residues. Study-level results: No day 14 peak samples; only post-peak repertoires were characterized. The number of AZD1222 recipients seropositive at baseline was only five or six. The CD4 TCRs associated with vaccination extended across spike and predominated at 160-218 and 743-854. Clonal diversity was possibly underestimated, and the donors were mostly white British, with more females.

The chain recombines TRBV7-2 with TRBJ1-2, with D maybe TRBD1 (5 bases). Sequenced here: peripheral blood, sampled on day 0 of AZD1222 vaccination. The TCR originated in an adult in good health. CDR3 bases: TGTGCCAGCAGCCCCGAAACAGGAGGCTATGGCTACACCTTC. Translated, it gives CASSPETGGYGYTF. The complete variable domain, with remaining parts taken from reference TRBV7-2 and TRBJ1-2, reads GAGVSQSPSNKVTEKGKDVELRCDPISGHTALYWYRQSLGQGLEFLIYFQGNSAPDKSGLPSDRFSAERTGGSVSTLTIQRTQQEDSAVYLCASSPETGGYGYTFGSGTRLTVV.